A selection of T cell receptor beta chains follows, all from one sample in a study of identical twins. TCRdb analysed the 5' RACE reads with MiXCR anew, one entry per CDR3 protein. The sample has 700,000 to 950,000 distinct CDR3 sequences, around an eighth seen once. These same data were also listed under a study on yellow fever vaccine responses in identical twins.

Sequencing was carried out using PBMCs. The receptors stem from a woman aged 18-35 years in good health. CDR3s include the opening cysteine and the closing phenylalanine or tryptophan. D genes are given only for firm matches. Size values are once, few and many counts, or a class for expanded clones, and some rows have none.

D gene: .
V gene: TRBV28
J gene: TRBJ1-3
clone size: .
CDR3 protein: CASSSRVRTGNTIYF
CDR3 DNA: TGTGCCAGCAGCTCCAGGGTCCGAACTGGAAACACCATATATTTT

D gene: TRBD2
V gene: TRBV20-1
J gene: TRBJ2-1
clone size: .
CDR3 protein: CSNRGGLGNEQFF
CDR3 DNA: TGCAGTAACCGGGGGGGCCTAGGAAATGAGCAGTTCTTC

D gene: .
V gene: TRBV7-8
J gene: TRBJ2-3
clone size: .
CDR3 protein: CASSKTPGGSTDTQYF
CDR3 DNA: TGTGCCAGCAGCAAAACACCCGGGGGAAGCACAGATACGCAGTATTTT

D gene: TRBD2
V gene: TRBV20-1
J gene: TRBJ2-7
clone size: few
CDR3 protein: CSARDTETSGRPEQYF
CDR3 DNA: TGCAGTGCTAGAGATACGGAGACTAGCGGGAGGCCCGAGCAGTACTTC

D gene: .
V gene: TRBV12-3/TRBV12-4
J gene: TRBJ1-6
clone size: .
CDR3 protein: CASRLQGGNSPLHF
CDR3 DNA: TGTGCCAGCAGACTCCAGGGAGGTAATTCACCCCTCCACTTT

D gene: .
V gene: TRBV5-1
J gene: TRBJ2-1
clone size: many
CDR3 protein: CASSLGDGYNEQFF
CDR3 DNA: TGCGCCAGCAGCTTGGGGGACGGGTACAATGAGCAGTTCTTC

D gene: .
V gene: TRBV29-1
J gene: TRBJ2-1
clone size: .
CDR3 protein: CSVGESDNEQFF
CDR3 DNA: TGCAGCGTTGGGGAATCTGACAATGAGCAGTTCTTC

D gene: .
V gene: TRBV5-4
J gene: TRBJ2-5
clone size: few
CDR3 protein: CASSREVGAPGEETQYF
CDR3 DNA: TGTGCCAGCAGTCGAGAAGTCGGGGCCCCTGGGGAAGAGACCCAGTACTTC

D gene: .
V gene: TRBV6-5
J gene: TRBJ1-6
clone size: .
CDR3 protein: CASSYGSGRTSPLHF
CDR3 DNA: TGTGCCAGCAGTTACGGGTCCGGGCGTACTTCACCCCTCCACTTT

D gene: .
V gene: TRBV11-2
J gene: TRBJ2-3
clone size: few
CDR3 protein: CASSSPRAFSDTQYF
CDR3 DNA: TGTGCCAGCAGCTCCCCCAGGGCCTTCTCAGATACGCAGTATTTT

D gene: TRBD1
V gene: TRBV29-1
J gene: TRBJ2-7
clone size: .
CDR3 protein: CSVTGQGEVIEQYF
CDR3 DNA: TGCAGCGTTACGGGACAGGGTGAGGTTATAGAGCAGTACTTC

D gene: TRBD1
V gene: TRBV28
J gene: TRBJ2-2
clone size: .
CDR3 protein: CASRSRDRGPGELFF
CDR3 DNA: TGTGCCAGCAGAAGCCGGGACAGGGGACCCGGGGAGCTGTTTTTT

D gene: .
V gene: TRBV20-1
J gene: TRBJ2-6
clone size: few
CDR3 protein: CSARAQSFSGANVLTF
CDR3 DNA: TGCAGTGCTAGAGCTCAAAGTTTCTCTGGGGCCAACGTCCTGACTTTC

D gene: TRBD1
V gene: TRBV5-5
J gene: TRBJ2-1
clone size: .
CDR3 protein: CASGGNRGNEQFF
CDR3 DNA: TGTGCCAGCGGGGGCAACAGGGGGAATGAGCAGTTCTTC

D gene: TRBD1
V gene: TRBV12-3/TRBV12-4
J gene: TRBJ1-2
clone size: few
CDR3 protein: CASSTTGEGYGYTF
CDR3 DNA: TGTGCCAGCAGCACGACAGGGGAAGGCTATGGCTACACCTTC

D gene: .
V gene: TRBV6-1
J gene: TRBJ1-5
clone size: many
CDR3 protein: CASSTGPYSNQPQHF
CDR3 DNA: TGTGCCAGCAGTACAGGACCATATAGCAATCAGCCCCAGCATTTT

D gene: .
V gene: TRBV10-3
J gene: TRBJ1-2
clone size: many
CDR3 protein: CAISESGQPIYGYTF
CDR3 DNA: TGTGCCATCAGTGAGTCGGGCCAGCCGATTTATGGCTACACCTTC

D gene: .
V gene: TRBV7-8
J gene: TRBJ2-5
clone size: few
CDR3 protein: CASTVGETQYF
CDR3 DNA: TGTGCCAGCACAGTGGGGGAGACCCAGTACTTC

D gene: .
V gene: TRBV9
J gene: TRBJ2-3
clone size: few
CDR3 protein: CASSVDDTQYF
CDR3 DNA: TGTGCCAGCAGCGTAGACGATACGCAGTATTTT

D gene: TRBD1
V gene: TRBV29-1
J gene: TRBJ2-5
clone size: few
CDR3 protein: CSVVRWDRGQETQYF
CDR3 DNA: TGCAGCGTTGTACGGTGGGACAGGGGCCAAGAGACCCAGTACTTC

D gene: .
V gene: TRBV5-1
J gene: TRBJ1-2
clone size: .
CDR3 protein: CASSLDTPDRGRNYGYTF
CDR3 DNA: TGCGCCAGCAGCTTGGATACCCCCGACAGAGGAAGAAACTATGGCTACACCTTC

D gene: .
V gene: TRBV6-1
J gene: TRBJ2-7
clone size: few
CDR3 protein: CASSQDRLAYEQYF
CDR3 DNA: TGTGCCAGCAGTCAAGACAGGTTGGCCTACGAGCAGTACTTC

D gene: .
V gene: TRBV7-9
J gene: TRBJ2-3
clone size: .
CDR3 protein: CASSLDEADTQYF
CDR3 DNA: TGTGCCAGCAGCTTAGACGAGGCAGATACGCAGTATTTT

D gene: TRBD2
V gene: TRBV24-1
J gene: TRBJ2-3
clone size: few
CDR3 protein: CATSDSPGRGSGDTQYF
CDR3 DNA: TGTGCCACCAGTGATTCTCCCGGGCGGGGGTCTGGAGATACGCAGTATTTT

D gene: .
V gene: TRBV7-9
J gene: TRBJ1-1
clone size: few
CDR3 protein: CASSLGRTVNTEAFF
CDR3 DNA: TGTGCCAGCAGCTTAGGTAGGACAGTAAACACTGAAGCTTTCTTT

D gene: .
V gene: TRBV28
J gene: TRBJ1-1
clone size: many
CDR3 protein: CASSLYKLNTEAFF
CDR3 DNA: TGTGCCAGCAGTTTATACAAACTGAACACTGAAGCTTTCTTT

D gene: TRBD2
V gene: TRBV7-8
J gene: TRBJ2-2
clone size: many
CDR3 protein: CASSLVAGATTGELFF
CDR3 DNA: TGTGCCAGCAGCCTCGTAGCGGGAGCAACCACCGGGGAGCTGTTTTTT

D gene: .
V gene: TRBV29-1
J gene: TRBJ1-1
clone size: .
CDR3 protein: CSVLHPNTEAFF
CDR3 DNA: TGCAGCGTTCTACATCCGAACACTGAAGCTTTCTTT

D gene: .
V gene: TRBV12-3/TRBV12-4
J gene: TRBJ2-3
clone size: few
CDR3 protein: CASSLVGLKITDTQYF
CDR3 DNA: TGTGCCAGCAGTTTGGTAGGTTTGAAGATCACAGATACGCAGTATTTT

D gene: .
V gene: TRBV4-1
J gene: TRBJ2-7
clone size: few
CDR3 protein: CASSRLTASSYEQYF
CDR3 DNA: TGCGCCAGCAGCCGACTGACAGCTAGCTCCTACGAGCAGTACTTC

D gene: .
V gene: TRBV7-2
J gene: TRBJ2-2
clone size: .
CDR3 protein: CASWFWGGELFF
CDR3 DNA: TGTGCCAGCTGGTTTTGGGGTGGGGAGCTGTTTTTT